This T cell receptor beta chain was documented in a study of Tregs in tolerant kidney transplant recipients. General study results and limits: Few patients were studied, so findings need validation in larger groups. Activated donor B cell expansion appeared to reveal the most relevant donor-specific TCRbeta repertoire. Changing PCR primers prevented nucleotide comparison between some patients' samples.

This clone counts as medium-sized by frequency. The antigen is undetermined. The method was immunoSEQ multiplex PCR; TCRdb's version includes in-frame clones alone and lacks a portion of them. Recorded for this sample: 20,000 to 30,000 clones. Recipients received nonmyeloablative bone marrow transplants from related graft donors, with transient mixed chimerism. CD4+CD25+CD127- Tregs, CD4+CD25- non-Tregs, CD4 and CD8 cells were sorted. This TCR was sampled from a human patient who received a combined kidney and bone marrow transplant. Some T cells may be the graft donor's. This specimen consisted of CD4+ T cells from blood (PBMCs), obtained 6 months after the transplant.

CDR3 residues: CASSLRFTEAFF. The covered CDR3 bases are TGTGCCAGCAGCTTAAGGTTCACTGAA. V usage is TRBV7-8 and J usage is TRBJ1-1; D is ambiguous. The observed sequence ends 3 residues before the CDR3 terminus, with the missing tail filled in from the germline J gene. Trimming pared 2 bases from V and 4 bases from J, leaving 5 bases between. The CDR3 is made up of 12 amino acids. CDR1 and CDR2 (germline): SGHVS, FQNEAQ.